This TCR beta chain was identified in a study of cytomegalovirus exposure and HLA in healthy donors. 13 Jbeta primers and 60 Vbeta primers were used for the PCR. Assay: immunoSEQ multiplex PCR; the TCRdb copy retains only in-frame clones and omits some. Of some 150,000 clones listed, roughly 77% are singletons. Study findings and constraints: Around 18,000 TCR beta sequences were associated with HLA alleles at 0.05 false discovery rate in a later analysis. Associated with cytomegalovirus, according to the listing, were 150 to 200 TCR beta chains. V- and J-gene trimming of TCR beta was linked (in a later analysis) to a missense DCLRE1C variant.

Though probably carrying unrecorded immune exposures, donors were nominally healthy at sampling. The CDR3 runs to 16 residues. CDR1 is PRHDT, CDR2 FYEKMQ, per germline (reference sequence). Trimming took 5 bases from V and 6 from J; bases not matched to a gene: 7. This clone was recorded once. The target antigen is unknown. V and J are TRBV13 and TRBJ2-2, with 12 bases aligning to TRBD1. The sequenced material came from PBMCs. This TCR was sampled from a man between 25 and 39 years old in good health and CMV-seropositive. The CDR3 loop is CASSLTGTGGPGELFF. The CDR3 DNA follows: TGTGCCAGCAGCCTTACCGGGACAGGGGGCCCCGGGGAGCTGTTTTTT. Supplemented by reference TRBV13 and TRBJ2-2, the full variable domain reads AAGVIQSPRHLIKEKRETATLKCYPIPRHDTVYWYQQGPGQDPQFLISFYEKMQSDKGSIPDRFSAQQFSDYHSELNMSSLELGDSALYFCASSLTGTGGPGELFFGEGSRLTVL.